This is a list of T cell receptor beta chains from one sample in a study of early T cells in non-severe SARS-CoV-2 infection. TCRdb independently ran MiXCR on the 5' RACE reads; one entry per CDR3 protein. The sample contains 60,000 to 70,000 distinct CDR3 sequences, approximately 5.9% of which appear only once. Sequenced here: whole blood, sampled at baseline. These receptor sequences come from an adult who was a healthcare worker with PCR-confirmed SARS-CoV-2 infection or an uninfected control (not recorded which). CDR3s include the opening cysteine and the closing phenylalanine or tryptophan. The order of the fields is D gene, J gene, V gene, clone size, CDR3 DNA, CDR3 protein. The D gene is left open where the match is weak. The listing skips clone size in some rows; elsewhere it reads once, few, many or a size class.

d_call: NA; j_call: TRBJ2-7; v_call: TRBV20-1; clone_size: many; cdr3_nt: TGCAGTGCTGGGACCCTCTACGAGCAGTACTTC; cdr3_aa: CSAGTLYEQYF
d_call: TRBD1; j_call: TRBJ2-6; v_call: TRBV29-1; clone_size: few; cdr3_nt: TGCAGCGTCAGAGGGGGCGATGGGGCCAACGTCCTGACTTTC; cdr3_aa: CSVRGGDGANVLTF
d_call: NA; j_call: TRBJ1-4; v_call: TRBV10-3; clone_size: many; cdr3_nt: TGTGCCATCAGTCGGACGGGAGCAACTAATGAAAAACTGTTTTTT; cdr3_aa: CAISRTGATNEKLFF
d_call: TRBD2; j_call: TRBJ2-7; v_call: TRBV6-2/TRBV6-3; clone_size: few; cdr3_nt: TGTGCCAGCAGTTATCCCACTAGCGGGCACCGATCCTACGAGCAGTACTTC; cdr3_aa: CASSYPTSGHRSYEQYF
d_call: NA; j_call: TRBJ2-7; v_call: TRBV20-1; clone_size: NA; cdr3_nt: TGCAGTGCTAGAGAGGGCTCCAGGGACGAGCAGTACTTC; cdr3_aa: CSAREGSRDEQYF
d_call: NA; j_call: TRBJ1-4; v_call: TRBV28; clone_size: many; cdr3_nt: TGTGCCAGCAGTTCTCCCTTAAAGGTCGGGGGAGAGAAACTGTTTTTT; cdr3_aa: CASSSPLKVGGEKLFF
d_call: TRBD1; j_call: TRBJ2-5; v_call: TRBV10-3; clone_size: NA; cdr3_nt: TGTGCCATCAGTGACCGAGGACAGGTGATCCAAGAGACCCAGTACTTC; cdr3_aa: CAISDRGQVIQETQYF
d_call: NA; j_call: TRBJ2-2; v_call: TRBV7-9; clone_size: NA; cdr3_nt: TGTGCCAGCCTGAACGGGAGTAGGCCCGGGGAGCTGTTTTTT; cdr3_aa: CASLNGSRPGELFF
d_call: TRBD1; j_call: TRBJ2-1; v_call: TRBV6-5; clone_size: few; cdr3_nt: TGTGCCAGCAGTTACTCCCGGACAGGGGGGAATGAGCAGTTCTTC; cdr3_aa: CASSYSRTGGNEQFF
d_call: NA; j_call: TRBJ2-3; v_call: TRBV10-3; clone_size: many; cdr3_nt: TGTGCCATCAGTGAAGGCCCTAGCACAGATACGCAGTATTTT; cdr3_aa: CAISEGPSTDTQYF
d_call: NA; j_call: TRBJ2-7; v_call: TRBV28; clone_size: NA; cdr3_nt: TGTGCCAGCAGTCCCCAGGGGTTTGTATACGAGCAGTACTTC; cdr3_aa: CASSPQGFVYEQYF
d_call: NA; j_call: TRBJ2-3; v_call: TRBV7-9; clone_size: NA; cdr3_nt: TGTGCCAACAGCCCGGCAACCGGCACAGATACGCAGTATTTT; cdr3_aa: CANSPATGTDTQYF
d_call: TRBD2; j_call: TRBJ2-5; v_call: TRBV7-2; clone_size: many; cdr3_nt: TGTGCCAGCACCGGACTAGCGGGAGGGCAAGAGACCCAGTACTTC; cdr3_aa: CASTGLAGGQETQYF
d_call: NA; j_call: TRBJ1-2; v_call: TRBV20-1; clone_size: many; cdr3_nt: TGCAGTGCTAGGAGGACAGCGAACTATGGCTACACCTTC; cdr3_aa: CSARRTANYGYTF
d_call: NA; j_call: TRBJ2-6; v_call: TRBV20-1; clone_size: many; cdr3_nt: TGCAGTGCCCCACGTCGGGGGATCAGGAGCTCTGGGGCCAACGTCCTGACTTTC; cdr3_aa: CSAPRRGIRSSGANVLTF
d_call: TRBD1; j_call: TRBJ2-5; v_call: TRBV12-3/TRBV12-4; clone_size: many; cdr3_nt: TGTGCCAGCAGAATGACAGGGGGAGAGACCCAGTACTTC; cdr3_aa: CASRMTGGETQYF
d_call: TRBD2; j_call: TRBJ2-7; v_call: TRBV27; clone_size: NA; cdr3_nt: TGTGCCAGCAGTCCAGGGACTAGCGAGACCTACGAGCAGTACTTC; cdr3_aa: CASSPGTSETYEQYF
d_call: TRBD2; j_call: TRBJ2-1; v_call: TRBV5-8; clone_size: many; cdr3_nt: TGTGCCAGCAAGACTAGCGGATACAATGAGCAGTTCTTC; cdr3_aa: CASKTSGYNEQFF
d_call: NA; j_call: TRBJ2-7; v_call: TRBV6-6; clone_size: NA; cdr3_nt: TGTGCCAGCAGTTACGGGGGAGGAACCTACGAGCAGTACTTC; cdr3_aa: CASSYGGGTYEQYF
d_call: TRBD2; j_call: TRBJ2-1; v_call: TRBV10-3; clone_size: many; cdr3_nt: TGTGCCATCAGTGAAGAGGCTAGCGGGTACAATGAGCAGTTCTTC; cdr3_aa: CAISEEASGYNEQFF
d_call: TRBD1; j_call: TRBJ2-5; v_call: TRBV18; clone_size: NA; cdr3_nt: TGTGCCAGCTCACCCCGACAGGGGAGCCAAGAGACCCAGTACTTC; cdr3_aa: CASSPRQGSQETQYF
d_call: NA; j_call: TRBJ2-7; v_call: TRBV20-1; clone_size: many; cdr3_nt: TGCAGTGGTACCCAGGGGGGCCCCTACGAGCAGTACTTC; cdr3_aa: CSGTQGGPYEQYF
d_call: NA; j_call: TRBJ1-1; v_call: TRBV20-1; clone_size: many; cdr3_nt: TGCAGTGCTAGTATCATCGGGGAAGGAGCTTTCTTT; cdr3_aa: CSASIIGEGAFF
d_call: TRBD2; j_call: TRBJ2-2; v_call: TRBV29-1; clone_size: many; cdr3_nt: TGCAGCGTTGGCGGGTCGGGAGGGAACACCGGGGAGCTGTTTTTT; cdr3_aa: CSVGGSGGNTGELFF
d_call: NA; j_call: TRBJ2-3; v_call: TRBV20-1; clone_size: NA; cdr3_nt: TGCAGTGCTAGAGAGGGGGAGAGTGGCACAGATACGCAGTATTTT; cdr3_aa: CSAREGESGTDTQYF
d_call: NA; j_call: TRBJ2-7; v_call: TRBV21-1; clone_size: NA; cdr3_nt: TGTGCCAGCAGCAAAATGGCTAGCGGGACTTACGAGCAGTACTTC; cdr3_aa: CASSKMASGTYEQYF
d_call: NA; j_call: TRBJ2-1; v_call: TRBV12-5; clone_size: few; cdr3_nt: TGTGCTAGTGGTTCAGGGATTTTGGGGGACAATGAGCAGTTCTTC; cdr3_aa: CASGSGILGDNEQFF
d_call: TRBD2; j_call: TRBJ2-7; v_call: TRBV4-2; clone_size: NA; cdr3_nt: TGTGCCAGCAGCCCAGTCACCACGGGGGGCTACGAGCAGTACTTC; cdr3_aa: CASSPVTTGGYEQYF
d_call: NA; j_call: TRBJ2-7; v_call: TRBV11-2; clone_size: NA; cdr3_nt: TGTGCCAGCAGCTCTCGTGGTTCCTCCTACGAGCAGTACTTC; cdr3_aa: CASSSRGSSYEQYF
d_call: NA; j_call: TRBJ2-7; v_call: TRBV5-6; clone_size: many; cdr3_nt: TGTGCCAGCAGCTTGGTGGGAAGGGACGCCTACGAGCAGTACTTC; cdr3_aa: CASSLVGRDAYEQYF
d_call: NA; j_call: TRBJ2-3; v_call: TRBV28; clone_size: few; cdr3_nt: TGTGCCAGCAGTTCCCGCCTGGAGAATACGCAGTATTTT; cdr3_aa: CASSSRLENTQYF
d_call: NA; j_call: TRBJ2-3; v_call: TRBV29-1; clone_size: few; cdr3_nt: TGCGGCGTTGGAGGGAAAGAAAACACAGATACGCAGTATTTT; cdr3_aa: CGVGGKENTDTQYF
d_call: NA; j_call: TRBJ1-1; v_call: TRBV6-5; clone_size: many; cdr3_nt: TGTGCCAGCAGCCAGGGTGGCACTGAAGCTTTCTTT; cdr3_aa: CASSQGGTEAFF
d_call: NA; j_call: TRBJ1-2; v_call: TRBV28; clone_size: many; cdr3_nt: TGTGCCAGCAGCCCCAGAAAAACCATGGAGGGCTACACCTTC; cdr3_aa: CASSPRKTMEGYTF
d_call: TRBD1; j_call: TRBJ1-1; v_call: TRBV10-2; clone_size: many; cdr3_nt: TGCGCCAGCAGTTACCATGGACAGGGGATGGGTGAAGCTTTCTTT; cdr3_aa: CASSYHGQGMGEAFF
d_call: NA; j_call: TRBJ1-6; v_call: TRBV18; clone_size: NA; cdr3_nt: TGTGCCAGCTCCCCCAGGGACCCAATATCGTCACCCCTCCACTTT; cdr3_aa: CASSPRDPISSPLHF
d_call: TRBD2; j_call: TRBJ2-1; v_call: TRBV25-1; clone_size: many; cdr3_nt: TGTGCCAGCAGTGACCCCAGCGGGAGGGCCTCTGAGCAGTTCTTC; cdr3_aa: CASSDPSGRASEQFF
d_call: TRBD2; j_call: TRBJ2-1; v_call: TRBV3-1; clone_size: many; cdr3_nt: TGTGCCAGCAGCTATAGCGGGAGCGCCTACAATGAGCAGTTCTTC; cdr3_aa: CASSYSGSAYNEQFF
d_call: TRBD2; j_call: TRBJ2-1; v_call: TRBV11-2; clone_size: NA; cdr3_nt: TGTGCCAGCAGCTTAGCTAGCGGGAGAAATGGTGAGCAGTTCTTC; cdr3_aa: CASSLASGRNGEQFF
d_call: NA; j_call: TRBJ1-2; v_call: TRBV3-1; clone_size: many; cdr3_nt: TGTGCCAGCAGCCAAGATCACGGTCGACATGGCTACACCTTC; cdr3_aa: CASSQDHGRHGYTF
d_call: NA; j_call: TRBJ2-4; v_call: TRBV7-9; clone_size: many; cdr3_nt: TGTGCCAGCAGCCCCCGGGTCCGGACTTCTGCGTTCGAAAACATTCAGTACTTC; cdr3_aa: CASSPRVRTSAFENIQYF
d_call: NA; j_call: TRBJ2-6; v_call: TRBV3-1; clone_size: few; cdr3_nt: TGTGCCAGCAGCCCACCAGGGGCCAACGTCCTGACTTTC; cdr3_aa: CASSPPGANVLTF
d_call: TRBD2; j_call: TRBJ2-1; v_call: TRBV27; clone_size: NA; cdr3_nt: TGTGCCAGCAGAGCGGGAGGGCCTGGCAATGAGCAGTTCTTC; cdr3_aa: CASRAGGPGNEQFF
d_call: NA; j_call: TRBJ2-3; v_call: TRBV5-1; clone_size: few; cdr3_nt: TGCGCCAGCAGCCCGCAGGTCTCTAGCACAGATACGCAGTATTTT; cdr3_aa: CASSPQVSSTDTQYF
d_call: NA; j_call: TRBJ1-3; v_call: TRBV10-3; clone_size: many; cdr3_nt: TGTGCCATCAGTGAGTCCGCCACCATGAGCTCTGGAAACACCATATATTTT; cdr3_aa: CAISESATMSSGNTIYF
d_call: NA; j_call: TRBJ2-1; v_call: TRBV20-1; clone_size: many; cdr3_nt: TGCAGTGCTAGCCCAGGGTACAGTGGCTACAATGAGCAGTTCTTC; cdr3_aa: CSASPGYSGYNEQFF
d_call: TRBD2; j_call: TRBJ2-7; v_call: TRBV5-1; clone_size: many; cdr3_nt: TGCGCCAGCAGCTTCGGGACTAGCGGATTCTACGAGCAGTACTTC; cdr3_aa: CASSFGTSGFYEQYF
d_call: TRBD1; j_call: TRBJ2-4; v_call: TRBV6-2/TRBV6-3; clone_size: many; cdr3_nt: TGTGCCAGCAGACACCGACAGGGGTCGAGATCCTTAGAGTACTTC; cdr3_aa: CASRHRQGSRSLEYF
d_call: TRBD1; j_call: TRBJ1-1; v_call: TRBV19; clone_size: many; cdr3_nt: TGTGCCAGTAGTACCTCGGACAGGGGGAACACTGAAGCTTTCTTT; cdr3_aa: CASSTSDRGNTEAFF
d_call: TRBD1; j_call: TRBJ1-1; v_call: TRBV28; clone_size: few; cdr3_nt: TGTGCCAGCAGTTTATTAGGGACAGGGATGGGCACTGAAGCTTTCTTT; cdr3_aa: CASSLLGTGMGTEAFF
d_call: NA; j_call: TRBJ2-7; v_call: TRBV10-3; clone_size: many; cdr3_nt: TGTGCCATCAGTGAAAAGGGGTCCCACGAGCAGTACTTC; cdr3_aa: CAISEKGSHEQYF
d_call: TRBD1; j_call: TRBJ1-1; v_call: TRBV29-1; clone_size: many; cdr3_nt: TGCAGCGCCGACAGGGGTGGCACTGAAGCTTTCTTT; cdr3_aa: CSADRGGTEAFF
d_call: NA; j_call: TRBJ2-1; v_call: TRBV28; clone_size: NA; cdr3_nt: TGTGCCAGCAGTTTGTTGTTAGATGAGCAGTTCTTC; cdr3_aa: CASSLLLDEQFF